These 10 T cell receptor beta chains were all obtained from the same sample, sequenced in a study of T cells in tuberculosis. Sorting used thawed, overnight-rested PBMC stained with anti-CD3, a viability dye and GMM-loaded CD1B tetramer. The CD1B tetramers carried C32 glucose monomycolate purified from Rhodococcus equi. Clones were read by immunoSEQ multiplex PCR, and TCRdb kept only the in-frame ones, dropping some. Found here are about 59,000 clones, 81% of them singletons; the top ten hold about 13%. Sequencing input: CD1b-GMM tetramer-negative cells sorted from PBMCs. The receptors here all came from an adult woman with latent tuberculosis.

This clone was recorded a few times. V usage is TRBV5-1 and J usage is TRBJ2-7; 7 bases line up with TRBD2. CDR3 length: 14 amino acids. The ends lost 5 bases at V and 3 bases at J; junction bases unmatched: 8. Germline lookup yields CDR1 SGHRS and CDR2 YFSETQ. CDR3 loop: CASRQDAGVYEQYF. As DNA, the CDR3 is TGCGCCAGCAGGCAGGACGCGGGAGTCTACGAGCAGTACTTC.

This clone showed up just a few times. The J gene is TRBJ2-2, the V gene TRBV6-1, with 7 bases aligning to TRBD1. V lost 7 bases to trimming and J lost 5 bases; unmatched junction nucleotides: 10. Germline assignment: CDR1 MNHNS and CDR2 SASEGT. The length of the CDR3 is 15 residues. In DNA form, the CDR3 reads TGTGCCAGCAACATAGGGACAGCGAGGACCGGGGAGCTGTTTTTT. The encoded protein is CASNIGTARTGELFF.

J is TRBJ2-2 and V is TRBV2, with 13 bases lining up with TRBD2. J gave up 7 bases and V 4 bases, and 9 bases lay outside the gene matches. The CDR3 runs 17 residues. The germline V gene encodes CDR1 SNHLY and CDR2 FYNNEI. The CDR3 DNA sequence: TGTGCCAGCAGTGGATGGACTAGCGGGAGTTTTGACGGGGAGCTGTTTTTT. It yields the protein CASSGWTSGSFDGELFF.

This clone was seen only once. The chain joins TRBV7-3 to TRBJ2-1, with TRBD2 matching over 14 bases. The V gene's germline CDR1 is SGHTA and CDR2 FQGTGA. Trimming at V came to 4 bases and at J to 9 bases, leaving 11 bases not matched to a gene. This CDR3 region has 17 residues. Here the CDR3 DNA reads TGTGCCAGCAGCTCCCGACTAGCGGGAGGGCCGACGGGTGAGCAGTTCTTC. It encodes CASSSRLAGGPTGEQFF.

The chain has TRBV19 and TRBJ2-1; TRBD1 is a possible D gene (6 bases). The CDR3 consists of 14 residues. V was cut by 1 base and J by 8 bases, with 12 bases left in between. Germline V CDR1 and CDR2: LNHDA, SQIVND (reference sequence). For the CDR3, the DNA is TGTGCCAGTAGTATAGTCCTGGACAGCGATGAGCAGTTCTTC. Protein product: CASSIVLDSDEQFF.

The rearrangement links TRBV19 to TRBJ1-2; D might be TRBD1 (6 bases). This CDR3 is built from 13 residues. CDR1 and CDR2 from the germline V gene are LNHDA and SQIVND (reference sequence). The V gene lost 5 bases and the J gene lost 4 bases, with 11 bases spanning the gap. In DNA, the CDR3 is TGTGCCAGTAGTCAATGGGACATCTATGGCTACACCTTC. The encoded protein is CASSQWDIYGYTF.

V gene TRBV28 combines with J gene TRBJ2-3; 8 nucleotides match TRBD2. CDR1 is MDHEN and CDR2 is SYDVKM in the germline V gene. The CDR3 has 16 residues. J lost 2 bases, V lost 4 bases, and 8 bases had no gene match. The CDR3 DNA follows: TGTGCCAGCAGTTGGTCACTAGCGGCCACCACAGATACGCAGTATTTT. Protein product: CASSWSLAATTDTQYF.

The chain uses TRBV7-9 and TRBJ1-1, with a weak D call TRBD1 (5 bases). Trimming cost V 5 bases and J 7 bases, with 14 bases left between them. The CDR3 contains 13 residues. CDR1 and CDR2 from the germline V gene are SEHNR and FQNEAQ (reference sequence). The CDR3 nucleotides read TGTGCCAGCAGCCCCACTGGGGGAGGTGAAGCTTTCTTT. The encoded protein is CASSPTGGGEAFF. The entire variable domain, with the rest obtained from reference TRBV7-9 and TRBJ1-1, is as follows: DTGVSQNPRHKITKRGQNVTFRCDPISEHNRLYWYRQTLGQGPEFLTYFQNEAQLEKSRLLSDRFSAERPKGSFSTLEIQRTEQGDSAMYLCASSPTGGGEAFFGQGTRLTVV.

V is TRBV25-1 and J is TRBJ1-5, with D possibly matching TRBD1 (6 bases). Trimming pared 4 bases from V and 1 base from J, leaving 11 bases between. CDR3 length equals 15 residues. Germline CDR1 and CDR2: MGHDK and SYGVNS. CDR3 nucleotides: TGTGCCAGCAGTGGACTTGACAGGAGCAATCAGCCCCAGCATTTT. Protein sequence: CASSGLDRSNQPQHF.

The chain links TRBV5-4 to TRBJ2-5, with a possible D match to TRBD1 (6 bases). V lost 4 bases to trimming and J lost 4 bases, with 14 bases between them. The CDR3 length is 14 residues. The germline V gene has CDR1 SGHNT and CDR2 YYREEE (reference sequence). The CDR3 region is CASSPTGPGETQYF. CDR3 coding DNA: TGTGCCAGCAGCCCGACAGGCCCTGGAGAGACCCAGTACTTC.